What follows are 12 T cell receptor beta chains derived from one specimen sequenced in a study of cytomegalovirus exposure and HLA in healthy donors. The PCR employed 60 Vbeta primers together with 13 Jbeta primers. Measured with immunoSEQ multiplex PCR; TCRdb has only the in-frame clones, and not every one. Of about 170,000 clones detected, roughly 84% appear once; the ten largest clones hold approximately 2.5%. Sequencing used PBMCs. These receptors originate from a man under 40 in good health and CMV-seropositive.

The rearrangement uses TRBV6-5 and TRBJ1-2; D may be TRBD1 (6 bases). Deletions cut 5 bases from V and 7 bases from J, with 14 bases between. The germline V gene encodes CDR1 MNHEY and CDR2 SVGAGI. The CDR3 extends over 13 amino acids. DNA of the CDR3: TGTGCCAGCAGTACCCCGACAGGTGGTGGCTACACCTTC. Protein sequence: CASSTPTGGGYTF.

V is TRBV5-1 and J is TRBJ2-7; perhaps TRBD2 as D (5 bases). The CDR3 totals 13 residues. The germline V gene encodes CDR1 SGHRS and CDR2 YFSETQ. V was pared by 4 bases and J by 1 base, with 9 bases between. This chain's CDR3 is CASSRTVSYEQYF. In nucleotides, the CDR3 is TGCGCCAGCAGCCGGACTGTATCCTACGAGCAGTACTTC.

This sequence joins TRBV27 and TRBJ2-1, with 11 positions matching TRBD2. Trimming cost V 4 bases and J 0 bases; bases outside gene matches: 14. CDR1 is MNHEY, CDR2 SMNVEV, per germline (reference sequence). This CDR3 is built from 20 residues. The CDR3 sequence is CASSYKILAGAPSSYNEQFF. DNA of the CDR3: TGTGCCAGCAGTTATAAGATACTAGCGGGAGCGCCGAGCTCCTACAATGAGCAGTTCTTC.

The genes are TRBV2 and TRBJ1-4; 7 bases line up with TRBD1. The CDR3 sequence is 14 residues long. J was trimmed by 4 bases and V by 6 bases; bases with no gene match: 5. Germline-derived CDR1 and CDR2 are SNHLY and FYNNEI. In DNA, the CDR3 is TGTGCCAGCAGAGCGGACAGGAGTAATGAAAAACTGTTTTTT. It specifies CASRADRSNEKLFF. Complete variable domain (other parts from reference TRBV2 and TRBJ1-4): EPEVTQTPSHQVTQMGQEVILRCVPISNHLYFYWYRQILGQKVEFLVSFYNNEISEKSEIFDDQFSVERPDGSNFTLKIRSTKLEDSAMYFCASRADRSNEKLFFGSGTQLSVL.

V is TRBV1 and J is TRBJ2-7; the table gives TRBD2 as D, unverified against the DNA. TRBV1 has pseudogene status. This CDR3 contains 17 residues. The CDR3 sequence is CTSSQVPTSGSCYEQYV. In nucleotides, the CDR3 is TGCACCAGCAGCCAAGTCCCCACTAGCGGGAGTTGCTACGAGCAGTACGTC.

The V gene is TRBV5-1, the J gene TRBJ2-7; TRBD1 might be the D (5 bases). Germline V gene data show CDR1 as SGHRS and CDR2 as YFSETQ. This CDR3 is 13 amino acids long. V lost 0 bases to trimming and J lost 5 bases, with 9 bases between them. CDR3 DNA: TGCGCCAGCAGCTTGGAAGTCAGGGACGAGCAGTACTTC. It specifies CASSLEVRDEQYF. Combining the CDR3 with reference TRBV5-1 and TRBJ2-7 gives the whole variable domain KAGVTQTPRYLIKTRGQQVTLSCSPISGHRSVSWYQQTPGQGLQFLFEYFSETQRNKGNFPGRFSGRQFSNSRSEMNVSTLELGDSALYLCASSLEVRDEQYFGPGTRLTVT.

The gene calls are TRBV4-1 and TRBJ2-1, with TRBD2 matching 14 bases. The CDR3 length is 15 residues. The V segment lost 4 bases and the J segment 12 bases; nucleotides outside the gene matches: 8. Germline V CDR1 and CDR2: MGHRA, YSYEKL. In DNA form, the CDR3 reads TGCGCCAGCAGCCGCCTGGGACTAGCGGGAGACGGGCAGTTCTTC. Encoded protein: CASSRLGLAGDGQFF.

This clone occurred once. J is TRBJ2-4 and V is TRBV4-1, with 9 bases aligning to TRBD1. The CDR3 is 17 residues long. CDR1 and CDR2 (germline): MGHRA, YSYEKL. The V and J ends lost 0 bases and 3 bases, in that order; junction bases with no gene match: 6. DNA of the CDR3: TGCGCCAGCAGCCAAGATCAAGAGACAGGGGGCAAAAACATTCAGTACTTC. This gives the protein CASSQDQETGGKNIQYF.

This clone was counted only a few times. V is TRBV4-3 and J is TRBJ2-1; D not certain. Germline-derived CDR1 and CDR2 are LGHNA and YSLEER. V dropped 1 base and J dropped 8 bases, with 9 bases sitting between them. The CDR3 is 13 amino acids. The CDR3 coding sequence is TGCGCCAGCAGCCAAGCGCTAGGCCATGAGCAGTTCTTC. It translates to CASSQALGHEQFF.

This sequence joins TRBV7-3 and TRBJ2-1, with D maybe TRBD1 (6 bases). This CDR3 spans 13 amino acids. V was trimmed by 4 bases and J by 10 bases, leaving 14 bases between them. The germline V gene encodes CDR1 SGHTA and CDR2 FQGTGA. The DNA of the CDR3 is TGTGCCAGCAGCTCGGACAGAGGGCGCGAGCAGTTCTTC. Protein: CASSSDRGREQFF.

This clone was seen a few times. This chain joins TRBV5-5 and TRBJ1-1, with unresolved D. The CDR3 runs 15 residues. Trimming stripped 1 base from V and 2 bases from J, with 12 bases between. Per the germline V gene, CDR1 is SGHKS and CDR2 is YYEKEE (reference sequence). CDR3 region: CASSLLAHYNTEAFF. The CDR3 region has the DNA TGTGCCAGCAGCTTGCTAGCACACTATAACACTGAAGCTTTCTTT.

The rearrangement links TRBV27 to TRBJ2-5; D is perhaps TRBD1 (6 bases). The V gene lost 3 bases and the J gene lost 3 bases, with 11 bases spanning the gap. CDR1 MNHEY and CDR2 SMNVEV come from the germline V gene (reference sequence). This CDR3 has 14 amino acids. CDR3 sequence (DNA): TGTGCCAGCAGTTTGGTGAAGGGGGAAGAGACCCAGTACTTC. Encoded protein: CASSLVKGEETQYF.